This T cell receptor beta chain appears in the sequencing data of a study of human T cells and chemical hapten exposure. TCRdb reanalysed the RACE reads using MiXCR and keeps one entry per CDR3 protein. The repertoire has under 200,000 distinct CDR3 sequences, roughly 15% of them found once; the top ten carry less than 2%. This CDR3 region has 16 residues. With V trimmed by 0 bases and J by 4 bases, 6 bases remained unmatched. The germline V gene encodes CDR1 LNHNV and CDR2 YYDKDF (reference sequence). This sample's time point: patch test 1, 2 weeks after DPC sensitization. Treatment given: therapeutic diphenylcyclopropenone sensitization with weekly scalp DPC. This clonotype has just a few counts.

This TCR was sampled from a woman younger than 45 with alopecia areata. Some clones in this sample may be carry-over from other donors' samples. The V and J genes are TRBV15 and TRBJ1-5, with 7 positions matching TRBD1. The sample in question was whole blood, obtained in connection with sensitization to the hapten diphenylcyclopropenone (DPC). This CDR3 reads CATSRDLGGQNQPQHF. CDR3 bases: TGTGCCACCAGCAGAGATCTAGGGGGCCAAAATCAGCCCCAGCATTTT.